The 22 T cell receptor beta chains presented below share a single source sample, sequenced in a study of blood T cell repertoires in COVID-19. Clones were read by immunoSEQ multiplex PCR, and TCRdb kept only the in-frame ones, dropping some. The sample carries over 250,000 clones, around 87% recorded once. Sequences were obtained from PBMCs or T cells enriched from blood (not recorded which). The receptors here all came from a woman in her twenties or thirties who had recovered from COVID-19.

The V call is TRBV7-9, the J call TRBJ2-7; D uncertain. Germline CDR1 reads SEHNR; CDR2 reads FQNEAQ (reference sequence). This CDR3 comprises 13 residues. Trimming took off 1 base at V and 5 bases at J, with 9 bases between the two ends. The CDR3 sequence: CASSLVGSHEQYF. CDR3 in DNA: TGTGCCAGCAGCTTAGTGGGTAGCCACGAGCAGTACTTC. Filled out from reference TRBV7-9 and TRBJ2-7, the complete variable domain reads DTGVSQNPRHKITKRGQNVTFRCDPISEHNRLYWYRQTLGQGPEFLTYFQNEAQLEKSRLLSDRFSAERPKGSFSTLEIQRTEQGDSAMYLCASSLVGSHEQYFGPGTRLTVT.

The chain joins TRBV9 to TRBJ2-1, with D maybe TRBD2 (5 bases). V was cut by 3 bases and J by 0 bases, with 16 bases left in between. The V gene's germline CDR1 is SGDLS and CDR2 YYNGEE. There are 17 residues in the CDR3. The CDR3 loop is CASSARRGLSSYNEQFF. The CDR3 DNA sequence: TGTGCCAGCAGCGCCCGTCGGGGTCTGAGCTCCTACAATGAGCAGTTCTTC.

The CDR3 nucleotides read TGTGCCAGCAGCCCCCCGTCCCCAGGGCTTGAAGCTTTCTTT. Its translation is CASSPPSPGLEAFF. The V gene is TRBV9, the J gene TRBJ1-1; D perhaps matches TRBD1 (5 bases). CDR3 length equals 14 residues. Between the trimmed V and J ends, which lost 4 bases and 7 bases, there was a span of 17 bases. Germline V CDR1 and CDR2: SGDLS, YYNGEE.

The genes are TRBV28 and TRBJ2-4, with 7 positions matching TRBD1. CDR3 size: 16 residues. Germline V gives CDR1 MDHEN, CDR2 SYDVKM. The V and J ends lost 3 bases and 0 bases, in that order; junction bases with no gene match: 5. DNA of the CDR3: TGTGCCAGCAGTTTTCCACAGGGGTTAGCCAAAAACATTCAGTACTTC. Residues: CASSFPQGLAKNIQYF.

The rearrangement joins TRBV15 to TRBJ2-3; 7 positions agree with TRBD1. Germline values: CDR1 LNHNV, CDR2 YYDKDF (reference sequence). The CDR3 has 14 amino acids. J was trimmed by 2 bases and V by 6 bases; bases with no gene match: 5. The DNA for the CDR3 is TGTGCCACCAGGCGGACAGGCCTCACAGATACGCAGTATTTT. It specifies CATRRTGLTDTQYF.

V is TRBV10-3 and J is TRBJ1-1; D might be TRBD1 (6 bases). Trimming stripped 2 bases from V and 8 bases from J, with 9 bases between. CDR3 length: 12 amino acids. The germline CDR1 and CDR2 sequences are ENHRY and SYGVKD. The CDR3 reads CAISEADSEAFF. The DNA of the CDR3 is TGTGCCATCAGTGAGGCGGACAGCGAAGCTTTCTTT.

This chain uses TRBV4-1 with TRBJ2-1; the match to TRBD2 covers 9 bases. CDR1 is MGHRA and CDR2 is YSYEKL in the germline V gene. The CDR3 covers 16 residues. The V and J ends lost 0 bases and 7 bases, in that order; junction bases with no gene match: 7. Written as DNA, the CDR3 is TGCGCCAGCAGCCAAGAGGCTGCGGCGGGGGGGAATGAGCAGTTCTTC. Its protein product is CASSQEAAAGGNEQFF.

This chain joins TRBV27 and TRBJ2-2; the match to TRBD1 covers 12 bases. CDR3 size: 18 residues. The junction had 10 bases not matched to a gene; V was cut back by 5 bases and J by 3 bases. In germline, CDR1 is MNHEY, CDR2 SMNVEV (reference sequence). The CDR3 nucleotides read TGTGCCAGCAGTCCGTTCCGGGACAGGGGGCTATACACCGGGGAGCTGTTTTTT. Its protein is CASSPFRDRGLYTGELFF.

J is TRBJ2-7 and V is TRBV15; D remains unclear. Trimming left V 0 bases short and J 6 bases short, with 9 bases between. CDR3 length: 13 residues. Germline CDR1 and CDR2: LNHNV and YYDKDF (reference sequence). The CDR3 DNA reads as TGTGCCACCAGCAGAGATCTTCTCCTCGAGCAGTACTTC. As protein: CATSRDLLLEQYF.

V usage is TRBV4-1 and J usage is TRBJ2-7; D perhaps matches TRBD1 (6 bases). This CDR3 has 14 amino acids. From germline, CDR1 is MGHRA and CDR2 YSYEKL. V dropped 4 bases and J dropped 2 bases, with 12 bases sitting between them. The CDR3 DNA is TGCGCCAGCAGCCCGTCCCAGGGGACCTACGAGCAGTACTTC. It yields the protein CASSPSQGTYEQYF.

This CDR3 reads CASSRGQRGSTDTQYF. The CDR3 region has the DNA TGTGCCAGCAGCCGGGGTCAACGGGGAAGCACAGATACGCAGTATTTT. J is TRBJ2-3 and V is TRBV4-2; D is possibly TRBD2 (5 bases). The CDR3 has 16 residues. Germline V gene data show CDR1 as LGHNA and CDR2 as YNFKEQ. Trimming left V 4 bases short and J 0 bases short, with 14 bases between.

The chain couples TRBV15 to TRBJ2-7; the D gene is possibly TRBD1 (5 bases). Germline loops: CDR1 LNHNV, CDR2 YYDKDF (reference sequence). V was cut by 0 bases and J by 3 bases, with 24 bases left in between. The CDR3 loop spans 19 amino acids. The CDR3 loop reads CATSRDIGSRAAGHYEQYF. Written as DNA, the CDR3 is TGTGCCACCAGCAGAGATATCGGGTCCCGGGCAGCCGGACACTACGAGCAGTACTTC.

The V and J genes are TRBV5-1 and TRBJ2-2; TRBD2 is a possible D gene (6 bases). CDR1 is SGHRS and CDR2 is YFSETQ in the germline V gene. V was clipped by 5 bases and J by 2 bases, with 13 bases between them. CDR3 length: 15 residues. CDR3 protein: CASRVTGLNTGELFF. For the CDR3, the DNA is TGCGCCAGCAGGGTCACGGGACTCAACACCGGGGAGCTGTTTTTT.

V usage is TRBV5-6 and J usage is TRBJ2-7; 8 bases match TRBD2. Per germline, CDR1 SGHDT and CDR2 YYEEEE. The CDR3 sequence is 15 residues long. The ends lost 5 bases at V and 4 bases at J; junction bases unmatched: 11. The CDR3 region is CASSVGLANLYEQYF. The CDR3 DNA reads as TGTGCCAGCAGTGTCGGACTAGCTAACCTTTACGAGCAGTACTTC.

V and J are TRBV6-5 and TRBJ2-7; D is unresolved. Germline lookup yields CDR1 MNHEY and CDR2 SVGAGI. The V and J ends lost 8 bases and 2 bases respectively, with 10 bases between them. There are 12 residues in the CDR3. CDR3 nucleotides: TGTGCCAGCCAAAGACAAACCTACGAGCAGTACTTC. It is translated as CASQRQTYEQYF.

V is TRBV5-1 and J is TRBJ1-2; D unresolved. Germline V gene lookup returns CDR1 SGHRS and CDR2 YFSETQ. V was trimmed by 4 bases and J by 2 bases, leaving 18 bases between them. The CDR3 loop spans 16 amino acids. CDR3 nucleotides: TGCGCCAGCAGCCCCCCCATCTGGGAGAAAAACTATGGCTACACCTTC. It translates to CASSPPIWEKNYGYTF.

CDR3 loop: CASSRGENSPLHF. The CDR3 DNA is TGTGCCAGCTCTAGGGGCGAGAATTCACCCCTCCACTTT. The rearrangement uses TRBV6-5 and TRBJ1-6; tentative D call: TRBD1 (5 bases). Germline CDR1 and CDR2: MNHEY and SVGAGI. Trimming cost V 8 bases and J 7 bases, with 12 bases left between them. CDR3 length: 13 residues.

The genes are TRBV3-1 (or the pseudogene TRBV3-2) and TRBJ1-2; D gene ambiguous. V shed 6 bases and J shed 0 bases, with 14 bases lying between them. The CDR3 length is 15 residues. Germline CDR1 LGHDT, CDR2 YNNKEL (reference sequence). CDR3 bases: TGTGCCAGCAGTCACGGAGCGGCATCTAACTATGGCTACACCTTC. Amino acid sequence: CASSHGAASNYGYTF.

The rearrangement uses TRBV19 and TRBJ1-1; TRBD1 aligns across 9 bases. The CDR3 extends over 14 amino acids. Losses at the gene ends were 5 bases for V and 7 bases for J; bases not matched to a gene: 8. Germline V gives CDR1 LNHDA, CDR2 SQIVND (reference sequence). CDR3 loop: CASSPGQGYGEAFF. CDR3 coding DNA: TGTGCCAGTAGTCCGGGACAGGGATATGGTGAAGCTTTCTTT.

The chain combines TRBV7-8 with TRBJ1-2, with TRBD1 as a possible D gene (6 bases). CDR1 and CDR2 from the germline V gene are SGHVS and FQNEAQ. This CDR3 comprises 15 residues. Trimming pared 1 base from V and 0 bases from J, leaving 9 bases between. The CDR3 region is CASSLDRVANYGYTF. CDR3 sequence (DNA): TGTGCCAGCAGCTTAGACAGGGTAGCTAACTATGGCTACACCTTC.

The rearrangement joins TRBV5-5 to TRBJ2-7; weak D call: TRBD2 (5 bases). Germline V gene data show CDR1 as SGHKS and CDR2 as YYEKEE (reference sequence). The CDR3 consists of 14 residues. The germline V and J ends were trimmed by 4 bases and 6 bases, with 17 bases remaining between them. The CDR3 sequence: CASSGSDSPLEQYF. Written as DNA, the CDR3 is TGTGCCAGCAGCGGGAGCGATTCCCCGCTCGAGCAGTACTTC.

The chain employs TRBV29-1 and TRBJ1-1; 7 nucleotides agree with TRBD1. This CDR3 spans 12 amino acids. The germline CDR1 and CDR2 sequences are SQVTM and ANQGSEA. The V segment lost 1 base and the J segment 5 bases; nucleotides outside the gene matches: 1. This CDR3 reads CSVEAGGTEAFF. The CDR3 DNA reads TGCAGCGTTGAAGCAGGGGGAACTGAAGCTTTCTTT.